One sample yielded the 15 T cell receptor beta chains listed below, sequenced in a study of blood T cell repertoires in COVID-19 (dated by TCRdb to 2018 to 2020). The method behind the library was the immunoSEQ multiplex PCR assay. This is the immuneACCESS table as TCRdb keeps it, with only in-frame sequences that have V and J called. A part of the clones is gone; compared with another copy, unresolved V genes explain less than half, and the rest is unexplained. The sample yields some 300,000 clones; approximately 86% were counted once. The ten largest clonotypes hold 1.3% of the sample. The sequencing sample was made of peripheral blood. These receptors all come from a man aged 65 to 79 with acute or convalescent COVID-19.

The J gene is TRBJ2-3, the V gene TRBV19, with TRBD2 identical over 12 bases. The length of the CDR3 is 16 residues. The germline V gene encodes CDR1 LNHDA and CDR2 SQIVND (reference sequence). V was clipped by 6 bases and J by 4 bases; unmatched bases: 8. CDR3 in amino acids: CASSHLAGGEADTQYF. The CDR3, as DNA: TGTGCCAGTAGCCACCTAGCGGGGGGGGAAGCAGATACGCAGTATTTT.

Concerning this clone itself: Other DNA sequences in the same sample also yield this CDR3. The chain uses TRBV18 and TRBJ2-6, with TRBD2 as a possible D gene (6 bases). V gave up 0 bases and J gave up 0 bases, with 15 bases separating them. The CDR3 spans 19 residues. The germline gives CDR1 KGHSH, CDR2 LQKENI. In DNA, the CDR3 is TGTGCCAGCTCACCACCGGGGGGTACAGCTAACTCTGGGGCCAACGTCCTGACTTTC. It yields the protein CASSPPGGTANSGANVLTF.

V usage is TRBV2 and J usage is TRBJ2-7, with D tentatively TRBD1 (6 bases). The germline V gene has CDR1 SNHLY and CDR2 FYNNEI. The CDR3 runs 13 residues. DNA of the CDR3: TGTGCTTCGATCACAGGGTATGAGTACGAGCAGTACTTC. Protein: CASITGYEYEQYF.

The CDR3 DNA reads TGTGCCAGCACCGAGCGATCGGGCACAGATACGCAGTATTTT. Amino acid sequence: CASTERSGTDTQYF. The chain carries TRBV7-9 and TRBJ2-3, with no clear D. Germline V gene sequence: CDR1 SEHNR, CDR2 FQNEAQ (reference sequence). Trimming cost V 7 bases and J 1 base, with 12 bases left between them. There are 14 residues in the CDR3.

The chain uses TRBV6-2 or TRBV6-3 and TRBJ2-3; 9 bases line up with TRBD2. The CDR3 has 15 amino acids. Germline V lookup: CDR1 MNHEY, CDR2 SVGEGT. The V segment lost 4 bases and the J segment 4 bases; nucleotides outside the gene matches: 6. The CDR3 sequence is CASSLGLARADTQYF. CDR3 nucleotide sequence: TGTGCCAGCAGTTTGGGACTAGCAAGGGCAGATACGCAGTATTTT.

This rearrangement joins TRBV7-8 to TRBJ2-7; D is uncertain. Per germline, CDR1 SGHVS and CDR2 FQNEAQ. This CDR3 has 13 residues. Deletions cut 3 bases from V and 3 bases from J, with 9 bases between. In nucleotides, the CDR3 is TGTGCCAGCAGCTTCAACTCCATCTACGAGCAGTACTTC. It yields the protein CASSFNSIYEQYF. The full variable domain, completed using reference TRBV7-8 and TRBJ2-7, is GAGVSQSPRYKVAKRGQDVALRCDPISGHVSLFWYQQALGQGPEFLTYFQNEAQLDKSGLPSDRFFAERPEGSVSTLKIQRTQQEDSAVYLCASSFNSIYEQYFGPGTRLTVT.

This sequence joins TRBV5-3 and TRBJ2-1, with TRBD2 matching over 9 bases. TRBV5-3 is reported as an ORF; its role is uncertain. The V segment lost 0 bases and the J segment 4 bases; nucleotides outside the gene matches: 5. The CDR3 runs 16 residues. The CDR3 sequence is CARSLATSGFYNEQFF. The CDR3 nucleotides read TGTGCCAGAAGCTTGGCCACTAGCGGGTTTTACAATGAGCAGTTCTTC.

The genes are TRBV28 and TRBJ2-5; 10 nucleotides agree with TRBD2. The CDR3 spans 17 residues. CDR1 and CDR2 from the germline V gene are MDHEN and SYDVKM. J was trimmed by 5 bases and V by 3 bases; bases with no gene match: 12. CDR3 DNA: TGTGCCAGCAGTTTGGGATTTACTAGCGGGAAGTTGGAGACCCAGTACTTC. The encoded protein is CASSLGFTSGKLETQYF. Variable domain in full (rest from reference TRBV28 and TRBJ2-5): DVKVTQSSRYLVKRTGEKVFLECVQDMDHENMFWYRQDPGLGLRLIYFSYDVKMKEKGDIPEGYSVSREKKERFSLILESASTNQTSMYLCASSLGFTSGKLETQYFGPGTRLLVL.

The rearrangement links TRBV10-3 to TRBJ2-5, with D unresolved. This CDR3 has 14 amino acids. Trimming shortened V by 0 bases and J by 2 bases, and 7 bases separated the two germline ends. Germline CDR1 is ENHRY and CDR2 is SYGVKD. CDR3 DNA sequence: TGTGCCATCAGTGAGTCTGTAGCACAAGAGACCCAGTACTTC. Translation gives CAISESVAQETQYF.

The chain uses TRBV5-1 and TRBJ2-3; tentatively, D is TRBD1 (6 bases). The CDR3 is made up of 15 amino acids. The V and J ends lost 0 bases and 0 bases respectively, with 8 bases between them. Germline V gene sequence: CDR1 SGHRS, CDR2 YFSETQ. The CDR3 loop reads CASSLGDISTDTQYF. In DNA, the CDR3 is TGCGCCAGCAGCTTGGGGGACATCAGCACAGATACGCAGTATTTT.

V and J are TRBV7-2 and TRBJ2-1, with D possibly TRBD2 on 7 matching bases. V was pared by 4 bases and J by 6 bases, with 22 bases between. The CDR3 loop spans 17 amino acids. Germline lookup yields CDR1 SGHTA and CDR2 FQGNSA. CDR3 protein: CASSSLLVRGAANEQFF. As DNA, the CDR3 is TGTGCCAGCAGCTCCCTCCTGGTCCGGGGGGCCGCCAATGAGCAGTTCTTC. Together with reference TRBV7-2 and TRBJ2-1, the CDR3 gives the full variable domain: GAGVSQSPSNKVTEKGKDVELRCDPISGHTALYWYRQSLGQGLEFLIYFQGNSAPDKSGLPSDRFSAERTGGSVSTLTIQRTQQEDSAVYLCASSSLLVRGAANEQFFGPGTRLTVL.

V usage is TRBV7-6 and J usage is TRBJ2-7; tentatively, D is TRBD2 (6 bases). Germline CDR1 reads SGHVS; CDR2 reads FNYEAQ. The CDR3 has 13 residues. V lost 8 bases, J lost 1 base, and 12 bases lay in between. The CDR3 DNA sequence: TGTGCCAGCGGGTGGGGGGATTCCTACGAGCAGTACTTC. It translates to CASGWGDSYEQYF.

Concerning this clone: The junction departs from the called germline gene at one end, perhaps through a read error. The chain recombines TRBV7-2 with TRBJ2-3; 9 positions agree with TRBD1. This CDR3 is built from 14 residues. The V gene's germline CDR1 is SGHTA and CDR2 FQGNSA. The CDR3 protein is CASSSQGARDAQYF. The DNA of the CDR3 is TGTGCCAGCAGTTCACAGGGGGCGCGAGATGCGCAGTATTTT.

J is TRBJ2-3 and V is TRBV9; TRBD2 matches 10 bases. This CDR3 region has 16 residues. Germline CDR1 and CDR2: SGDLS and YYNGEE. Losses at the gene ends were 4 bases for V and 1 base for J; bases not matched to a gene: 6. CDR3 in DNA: TGTGCCAGCAGCAGCATTACTAGCGGGGGCACAGATACGCAGTATTTT. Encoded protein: CASSSITSGGTDTQYF.

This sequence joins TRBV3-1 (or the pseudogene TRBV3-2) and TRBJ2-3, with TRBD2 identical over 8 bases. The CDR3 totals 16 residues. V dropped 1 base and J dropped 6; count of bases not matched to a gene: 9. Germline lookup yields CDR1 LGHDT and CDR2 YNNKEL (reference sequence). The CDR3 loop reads CASSQAFGPGGDTQYF. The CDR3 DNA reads TGTGCCAGCAGCCAAGCGTTCGGTCCGGGGGGGGATACGCAGTATTTT.